This passage covers 27 T cell receptor beta chains from one sample sequenced in a study of OX40 agonist ivuxolimab in advanced cancers. TCRdb keeps only in-frame clones here, not all; method: immunoSEQ multiplex PCR. This table holds fewer than 70,000 clones, around four fifths found once. The sequences come from CD4+ or CD8+ T cells sorted from blood, collected in a trial of the OX40 agonist ivuxolimab. These receptor sequences come from an adult with an advanced solid tumor such as melanoma, head and neck, liver or kidney cancer.

In DNA form, the CDR3 reads TGTGCCAGCAGTTTATCGTACCGAGGGATCGAGACCCAGTACTTC. It codes for CASSLSYRGIETQYF. This chain connects TRBV27 to TRBJ2-5, with D perhaps matching TRBD2 (5 bases). The germline V gene encodes CDR1 MNHEY and CDR2 SMNVEV (reference sequence). The CDR3 totals 15 residues. Trimming left V 0 bases short and J 5 bases short, with 13 bases between.

V and J are TRBV18 and TRBJ1-2; possible D gene TRBD1, 5 bases. Trimming left V 6 bases short and J 3 bases short, with 17 bases between. The CDR3 contains 15 residues. CDR1 is KGHSH, CDR2 LQKENI, per germline. This chain's CDR3 is CASSPEVGADYGYTF. Written as DNA, the CDR3 is TGTGCCAGCTCCCCCGAGGTAGGGGCGGACTATGGCTACACCTTC.

This clone rates as medium-sized. The V gene is TRBV19, the J gene TRBJ2-5; perhaps TRBD1 as D (5 bases). V shed 6 bases and J shed 0 bases, with 14 bases lying between them. CDR3 length equals 15 residues. Germline V CDR1 and CDR2: LNHDA, SQIVND (reference sequence). CDR3 sequence (DNA): TGTGCCAGTAGCCCCCCAGGGAACGACCAAGAGACCCAGTACTTC. Protein product: CASSPPGNDQETQYF.

The chain employs TRBV7-3 and TRBJ2-2; D possibly corresponds to TRBD1 (5 bases). The CDR3 covers 16 residues. Trimming removed 2 bases at V and 5 bases at J, with 15 bases between. Germline V CDR1 and CDR2: SGHTA, FQGTGA. In nucleotides, the CDR3 is TGTGCCAGCAGCTTAGCCTCTGCAGGACAAACCGGGGAGCTGTTTTTT. It codes for CASSLASAGQTGELFF.

The CDR3 region has the DNA TGTGCCAGCAGCTCGGACAGGTATCAGCCCCAGCATTTT. Protein: CASSSDRYQPQHF. This chain uses TRBV7-2 with TRBJ1-5; 7 bases agree with TRBD1. The germline V gene encodes CDR1 SGHTA and CDR2 FQGNSA. With 4 bases clipped from V and 5 bases from J, the junction kept 2 bases outside the gene matches. The CDR3 covers 13 residues.

The V gene is TRBV27, the J gene TRBJ2-1, with 12 bases matching TRBD2. Germline CDR1 MNHEY, CDR2 SMNVEV (reference sequence). The CDR3 sequence is 18 residues long. After removal of 3 bases from V and 8 bases from J, the junction contained 14 bases not matched to a gene. In nucleotides, the CDR3 is TGTGCCAGCAGTTTTTATGCCCTGAAGACTAGCGGGGGACATGAGCAGTTCTTC. Translating gives CASSFYALKTSGGHEQFF.

V gene TRBV10-3 combines with J gene TRBJ2-1, with 8 bases identical to TRBD2. V was clipped by 5 bases and J by 5 bases; unmatched bases: 8. CDR1 is ENHRY and CDR2 is SYGVKD in the germline V gene. The CDR3 extends over 15 amino acids. As DNA, the CDR3 is TGTGCCATCAGTATTAGCGGGGCGGAAAACAATGAGCAGTTCTTC. Its translation: CAISISGAENNEQFF.

The V call is TRBV29-1, the J call TRBJ2-4; 7 bases line up with TRBD2. Unmatched junction bases numbered 0, after V lost 3 bases and J lost 4 bases. This CDR3 has 12 amino acids. Germline V gene lookup returns CDR1 SQVTM and CDR2 ANQGSEA. CDR3 sequence (DNA): TGCAGCGTTGAGGGAGGGAAAAACATTCAGTACTTC. Its translation is CSVEGGKNIQYF.

The chain recombines TRBV9 with TRBJ2-3, with 9 bases identical to TRBD2. V shed 0 bases, J shed 4 bases, and the junction held 3 bases outside the gene matches. The germline gives CDR1 SGDLS, CDR2 YYNGEE. There are 15 residues in the CDR3. For the CDR3, the DNA is TGTGCCAGCAGCGTAGGAGTAGCGGGGGCAGATACGCAGTATTTT. This translates into CASSVGVAGADTQYF.

The chain recombines TRBV5-4 with TRBJ2-7; TRBD1 matches 8 bases. The CDR3 spans 15 residues. J was trimmed by 4 bases and V by 4 bases; bases with no gene match: 10. Germline CDR1 is SGHNT and CDR2 is YYREEE (reference sequence). The CDR3 DNA is TGTGCCAGCAGCCCTGGACAGGGTAATGTGTACGAGCAGTACTTC. It translates to CASSPGQGNVYEQYF.

The chain combines TRBV7-6 with TRBJ2-5; D is possibly TRBD1 (5 bases). V was shortened by 2 bases and J by 7 bases, with 11 bases between the two germline ends. The CDR3 has 13 residues. Germline lookup yields CDR1 SGHVS and CDR2 FNYEAQ. CDR3 loop: CASSLLGPGTQYF. CDR3 bases: TGTGCCAGCAGCTTACTGGGGCCGGGGACCCAGTACTTC.

This CDR3 is CASSFLDTAYEQYF. The CDR3 nucleotides read TGTGCCAGCAGCTTTCTGGACACGGCCTACGAGCAGTACTTC. The chain employs TRBV5-6 and TRBJ2-7; D is possibly TRBD1 (5 bases). The CDR3 contains 14 residues. Germline CDR1 reads SGHDT; CDR2 reads YYEEEE. The ends were cut back, 2 bases at V and 2 bases at J, with 11 bases in the middle.

This rearrangement joins TRBV11-3 to TRBJ2-1; D is perhaps TRBD1 (6 bases). The germline V gene encodes CDR1 SGHNT and CDR2 YENEEA. V was cut by 0 bases and J by 7 bases, with 7 bases left in between. CDR3 length: 13 amino acids. CDR3 bases: TGTGCCAGCAGCTTAGAGACAGGTAATGAGCAGTTCTTC. This codes for CASSLETGNEQFF. Based on the CDR3 plus reference TRBV11-3 and TRBJ2-1, the full variable domain is EAGVVQSPRYKIIEKKQPVAFWCNPISGHNTLYWYLQNLGQGPELLIRYENEEAVDDSQLPKDRFSAERLKGVDSTLKIQPAELGDSAVYLCASSLETGNEQFFGPGTRLTVL.

V usage is TRBV28 and J usage is TRBJ1-2; D may be TRBD1 (5 bases). The germline CDR1 and CDR2 sequences are MDHEN and SYDVKM. The CDR3 length is 14 residues. The ends were cut back, 5 bases at V and 0 bases at J, with 10 bases in the middle. The CDR3 DNA reads as TGTGCCAGCAGTCGCGGGGGGACTAACTATGGCTACACCTTC. This encodes CASSRGGTNYGYTF.

V and J are TRBV7-9 and TRBJ1-3, with D tentatively TRBD1 (5 bases). The ends were cut back, 2 bases at V and 4 bases at J, with 9 bases in the middle. The CDR3 sequence is 14 residues long. CDR1 and CDR2 from the germline V gene are SEHNR and FQNEAQ (reference sequence). The CDR3 coding sequence is TGTGCCAGCAGCTTAATAGGGACGGGAAACACCATATATTTT. Translating it yields CASSLIGTGNTIYF.

DNA for the CDR3: TGTGCCAGCAGTGAGGACGGGGGCTCCTACAATGAGCAGTTCTTC. Protein: CASSEDGGSYNEQFF. The J gene is TRBJ2-1, the V gene TRBV6-4, with D perhaps TRBD2 (6 bases). Germline CDR1 MRHNA, CDR2 SNTAGT. This CDR3 has 15 residues. V dropped 3 bases and J dropped 0 bases, with 9 bases sitting between them.

The chain employs TRBV19 and TRBJ2-6; 7 nucleotides match TRBD1. The CDR3 has 16 amino acids. Unmatched junction bases numbered 13, after V lost 8 bases and J lost 6 bases. Germline V gene lookup returns CDR1 LNHDA and CDR2 SQIVND (reference sequence). The CDR3 loop is CASRPGQSGKANVLTF. CDR3 nucleotide sequence: TGTGCCAGTCGACCGGGACAGTCCGGTAAGGCCAACGTCCTGACTTTC.

This chain links TRBV11-3 with TRBJ2-7; 10 bases fit TRBD2. The CDR3 runs to 15 residues. The J segment lost 2 bases and the V segment lost 4 bases, leaving 5 bases of the junction unmatched. Germline CDR1 is SGHNT and CDR2 is YENEEA. The CDR3 spells CASSSILAGAYEQYF. DNA for the CDR3: TGTGCCAGCAGCTCCATCCTAGCGGGAGCCTACGAGCAGTACTTC.

This clone was observed once. This chain links TRBV28 with TRBJ1-2; D is perhaps TRBD1 (5 bases). The CDR3 runs 14 residues. Germline values: CDR1 MDHEN, CDR2 SYDVKM. Trimming cost V 11 bases and J 7 bases, with 23 bases left between them. The CDR3 sequence is CAVVRDGGRGGYTF. The CDR3 DNA follows: TGTGCCGTGGTCAGGGACGGGGGTAGAGGTGGCTACACCTTC.

The rearrangement links TRBV7-9 to TRBJ2-5, with D tentatively TRBD2 (5 bases). The CDR3 is 16 residues long. Germline lookup yields CDR1 SEHNR and CDR2 FQNEAQ (reference sequence). V lost 1 base and J 4 bases, leaving 16 bases between the germline ends. The CDR3 here is CASSLGLSGVGETQYF. The CDR3 coding sequence is TGTGCCAGCAGCTTAGGACTATCCGGGGTTGGAGAGACCCAGTACTTC.

The CDR3 bases are TGTGCCAGCAGTTCCGGGACCACAGATACGCAGTATTTT. Translating it yields CASSSGTTDTQYF. This chain links TRBV7-9 with TRBJ2-3; perhaps D is TRBD1 or TRBD2 (5 bases each). Germline CDR1 is SEHNR and CDR2 is FQNEAQ (reference sequence). The CDR3 loop spans 13 amino acids. V shed 6 bases and J shed 2 bases, with 9 bases lying between them.

This sequence joins TRBV27 and TRBJ2-3; D remains unclear. V was trimmed by 6 bases and J by 1 base, leaving 8 bases between them. The V gene's germline CDR1 is MNHEY and CDR2 SMNVEV (reference sequence). The CDR3 covers 13 residues. The CDR3 nucleotides read TGTGCCAGCAGCCGCGCACGCACAGATACGCAGTATTTT. This codes for CASSRARTDTQYF.

The genes are TRBV6-5 and TRBJ1-6; 10 bases line up with TRBD1. The junction had 5 bases not matched to a gene; V was cut back by 2 bases and J by 7 bases. From germline, CDR1 is MNHEY and CDR2 SVGAGI. The CDR3 has 16 residues. The CDR3 here is CASSYHGQGENSPLHF. The CDR3 nucleotides read TGTGCCAGCAGTTACCATGGACAGGGGGAAAATTCACCCCTCCACTTT.

The V and J genes are TRBV4-3 and TRBJ1-5; no clear D gene. Between the trimmed V and J ends, which lost 0 bases and 2 bases, there was a span of 8 bases. This CDR3 has 15 amino acids. Germline V CDR1 and CDR2: LGHNA, YSLEER. The CDR3 here is CASSQEVLGNQPQHF. CDR3 bases: TGCGCCAGCAGCCAAGAGGTTCTGGGCAATCAGCCCCAGCATTTT.

This clone was picked up one time. The chain has TRBV9 and TRBJ2-7; D possibly corresponds to TRBD1 (5 bases). Between the trimmed V and J ends, which lost 4 bases and 6 bases, there was a span of 20 bases. CDR3 length: 15 amino acids. CDR1 is SGDLS and CDR2 is YYNGEE in the germline V gene. CDR3 protein: CASSPRAQGRVEQYF. In DNA form, the CDR3 reads TGTGCCAGCAGCCCCCGTGCTCAGGGCAGGGTCGAGCAGTACTTC.

The chain recombines TRBV28 with TRBJ2-6; a possible D gene is TRBD1 (5 bases). V lost 7 bases and J 0 bases, leaving 13 bases between the germline ends. The germline V gene has CDR1 MDHEN and CDR2 SYDVKM. The CDR3 runs 16 residues. CDR3 nucleotides: TGTGCCAGCATTCGGCAGGGCTTCTCTGGGGCCAACGTCCTGACTTTC. Its protein product is CASIRQGFSGANVLTF.

The V and J genes are TRBV6-1 and TRBJ1-2, with D hard to call. CDR3 length: 11 residues. CDR1 MNHNS and CDR2 SASEGT come from the germline V gene. Trimming pared 8 bases from V and 4 bases from J, leaving 8 bases between. CDR3 loop: CASPMGYGYTF. DNA for the CDR3: TGTGCCAGCCCCATGGGCTATGGCTACACCTTC.